This T cell receptor beta chain derives from a study of cytomegalovirus exposure and HLA in healthy donors. Note on this clone: The antigen is unknown.

The CDR3 is 15 residues long. After removal of 3 bases from V and 8 bases from J, the junction contained 9 bases not matched to a gene. In germline, CDR1 is MNHNS, CDR2 SASEGT. Donors likely had unrecorded immune exposures despite being nominally healthy when sampled. Notes on the study in general: Further analysis, carried out later, found HLA-associated TCR beta chains more clonally expanded than equally common other chains.

Use of 60 Vbeta and 13 Jbeta primers characterized the PCR. The table came from immunoSEQ multiplex PCR; TCRdb's copy has only in-frame clones and leaves some out. The repertoire has 100,000 to 150,000 clones, approximately 73% of them found once; the top ten carry approximately 4.3%. The receptor comes from a man in his sixties in good health and CMV-seropositive. The J gene is TRBJ1-5, the V gene TRBV6-1; 8 bases match TRBD1. The source material was PBMCs. CDR3 loop: CASSEGGRGLKPQHF. The CDR3, as DNA: TGTGCCAGCAGTGAGGGGGGCAGGGGGCTGAAGCCCCAGCATTTT.